A selection of T cell receptor beta chains follows, all from one sample in a study of metastatic and nonmetastatic thyroid tumors. Using MiXCR, TCRdb reanalyzed the PCR reads. The table lists over 50,000 clones, roughly 30% of them singletons, with about a sixth in the top ten. Sequencing was performed on blood. These receptor sequences come from a female donor with papillary thyroid cancer or a benign thyroid nodule (not recorded which). Some clones in this sample may be carry-over from other donors' samples. Each CDR3 is given with its conserved first and last residue. D genes are given only for firm matches. Clone size is given for some rows only: seen once, a few or many times, or a class if the clone is expanded.

j_gene: TRBJ1-2; v_gene: TRBV15; abundance: few; d_gene: -; CDR3nt: TGTGCCACCAGCAGAGAAGTAGACAGCTATGGCTACACCTTC; CDR3aa: CATSREVDSYGYTF
j_gene: TRBJ1-1; v_gene: TRBV4-3; abundance: many; d_gene: -; CDR3nt: TGCGCCAGCAGCCAAGACCGGGGACGAGGGAATGAAGCTTTCTTT; CDR3aa: CASSQDRGRGNEAFF
j_gene: TRBJ2-3; v_gene: TRBV7-2; abundance: -; d_gene: TRBD1; CDR3nt: TGTGCCAGCACGGGGACAGTTAGCACAGATACGCAGTATTTT; CDR3aa: CASTGTVSTDTQYF
j_gene: TRBJ1-5; v_gene: TRBV6-1; abundance: -; d_gene: TRBD1; CDR3nt: TGTGCCAGCAGTAGAAAGGGGGCGAATTACAATCAGCCCCAGCATTTT; CDR3aa: CASSRKGANYNQPQHF
j_gene: TRBJ1-2; v_gene: TRBV12-3/TRBV12-4; abundance: -; d_gene: TRBD1; CDR3nt: TGTGCCAGCACCAGGGGACAGGGGGGATCCTCTTATGGCTACACCTTC; CDR3aa: CASTRGQGGSSYGYTF
j_gene: TRBJ2-5; v_gene: TRBV3-1; abundance: -; d_gene: -; CDR3nt: TGTGCCAGCATTGGGGGGTTTGGGAAGACCCAGTACTTC; CDR3aa: CASIGGFGKTQYF
j_gene: TRBJ1-6; v_gene: TRBV5-1; abundance: -; d_gene: -; CDR3nt: TGCGCCAGCAGCTTGGCAGGCAGGGGTACCTCACCCCTCCACTTT; CDR3aa: CASSLAGRGTSPLHF
j_gene: TRBJ2-3; v_gene: TRBV28; abundance: -; d_gene: -; CDR3nt: TGTGCCAGCAGTTTAGGGGGAGGGGGTACAGATACGCAGTATTTT; CDR3aa: CASSLGGGGTDTQYF
j_gene: TRBJ1-3; v_gene: TRBV5-1; abundance: once; d_gene: -; CDR3nt: TGCGCCAGCAGCTTGGCCGAGGCTTGGTCTGGAAACACCATATATTTT; CDR3aa: CASSLAEAWSGNTIYF
j_gene: TRBJ2-7; v_gene: TRBV7-2; abundance: -; d_gene: -; CDR3nt: TGTGCCAGCAGCTACGGGGACTCGAGCTCCTACGAGCAGTACTTC; CDR3aa: CASSYGDSSSYEQYF
j_gene: TRBJ2-1; v_gene: TRBV2; abundance: -; d_gene: -; CDR3nt: TGTGCCAGCAGTGAAGAGGGTGGCTACAATGAGCAGTTCTTC; CDR3aa: CASSEEGGYNEQFF
j_gene: TRBJ2-3; v_gene: TRBV7-3; abundance: -; d_gene: TRBD2; CDR3nt: TGTGCCAGCAGCTTCGGACTAGCGGGAGGTGCAGATACGCAGTATTTT; CDR3aa: CASSFGLAGGADTQYF
j_gene: TRBJ1-6; v_gene: TRBV11-1; abundance: few; d_gene: TRBD1; CDR3nt: TGTGCCAGCAGTCGCGGATCGGGACAGGGGTACAATAATTCACCCCTCCACTTT; CDR3aa: CASSRGSGQGYNNSPLHF
j_gene: TRBJ1-5; v_gene: TRBV6-1; abundance: -; d_gene: -; CDR3nt: TGTGCCAGCAGGGGGAGCAATCAGCCCCAGCATTTT; CDR3aa: CASRGSNQPQHF
j_gene: TRBJ1-4; v_gene: TRBV4-1; abundance: -; d_gene: -; CDR3nt: TGCGCCAGCAGCCAAGCGGGGACCATAACGTTT; CDR3aa: CASSQAGTITF